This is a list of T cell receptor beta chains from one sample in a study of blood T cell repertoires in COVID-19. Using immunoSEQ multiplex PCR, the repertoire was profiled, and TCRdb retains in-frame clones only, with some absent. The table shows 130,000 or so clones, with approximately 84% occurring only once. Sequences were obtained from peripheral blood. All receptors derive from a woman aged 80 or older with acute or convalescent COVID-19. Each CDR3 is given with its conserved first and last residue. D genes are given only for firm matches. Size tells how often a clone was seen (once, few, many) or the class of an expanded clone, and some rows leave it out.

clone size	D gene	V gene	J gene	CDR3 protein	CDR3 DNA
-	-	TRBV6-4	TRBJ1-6	CASSGEVNSPLHF	TGTGCCAGCAGTGGAGAGGTTAATTCACCCCTCCACTTT
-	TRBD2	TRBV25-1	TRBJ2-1	CASSGPREGRYNEQFF	TGTGCCAGCAGTGGCCCCCGGGAGGGCCGGTACAATGAGCAGTTCTTC
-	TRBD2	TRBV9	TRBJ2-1	CASSYGTSGYNEQFF	TGTGCCAGCAGCTATGGTACTAGCGGTTACAATGAGCAGTTCTTC
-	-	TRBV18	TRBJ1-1	CASSTRTGQGSTEAFF	TGTGCCAGCTCAACCCGTACGGGTCAGGGTAGCACTGAAGCTTTCTTT
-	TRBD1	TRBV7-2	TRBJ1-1	CASSPQGRGLTEAFF	TGTGCCAGCAGCCCCCAGGGCAGGGGGCTCACTGAAGCTTTCTTT
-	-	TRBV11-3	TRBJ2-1	CASSLDQEGEQFF	TGTGCCAGCAGCTTAGATCAGGAGGGTGAGCAGTTCTTC
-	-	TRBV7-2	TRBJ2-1	CASSPQGLIVNEQFF	TGTGCCAGCAGCCCCCAGGGCCTTATCGTCAATGAGCAGTTCTTC
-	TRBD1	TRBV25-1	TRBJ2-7	CASRSGQTYEQYF	TGTGCCAGCAGATCGGGACAGACCTACGAGCAGTACTTC
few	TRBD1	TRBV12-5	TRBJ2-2	CASGLVLSGQGITGELFF	TGTGCTAGTGGTTTGGTACTGTCGGGACAGGGGATCACCGGGGAGCTGTTTTTT
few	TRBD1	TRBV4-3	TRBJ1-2	CASSQRQGVGSGYTF	TGCGCCAGCAGCCAGAGACAGGGGGTAGGTTCCGGCTACACCTTC
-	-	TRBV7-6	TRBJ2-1	CASSRGASSYNEQFF	TGTGCCAGCAGCCGGGGAGCGAGCTCCTACAATGAGCAGTTCTTC
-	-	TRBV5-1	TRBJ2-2	CASSLTLAKRNTGELFF	TGCGCCAGCAGCCTAACTCTAGCTAAAAGAAACACCGGGGAGCTGTTTTTT
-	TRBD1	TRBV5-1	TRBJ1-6	CASSLAGQGNSPLHF	TGCGCCAGCAGCTTGGCTGGACAGGGTAATTCACCCCTCCACTTT
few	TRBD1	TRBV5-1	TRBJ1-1	CASSVGQRKNTEAFF	TGCGCCAGCAGCGTGGGACAGCGAAAGAACACTGAAGCTTTCTTT
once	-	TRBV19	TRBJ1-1	CASNLGGNTEAFF	TGTGCCAGTAATCTCGGGGGGAACACTGAAGCTTTCTTT
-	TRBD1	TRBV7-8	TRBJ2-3	CASSSRGTGGTDTQYF	TGTGCCAGCAGCAGCAGGGGGACAGGGGGAACAGATACGCAGTATTTT
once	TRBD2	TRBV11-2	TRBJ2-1	CASSLIRGRAYYNEQFF	TGTGCCAGCAGCTTAATTCGCGGGAGGGCCTATTACAATGAGCAGTTCTTC
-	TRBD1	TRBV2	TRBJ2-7	CASSEDRAHSYEQYF	TGTGCCAGCTCCGAAGACAGGGCCCACTCCTACGAGCAGTACTTC
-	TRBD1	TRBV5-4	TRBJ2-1	CASSLRQGIGEQFF	TGTGCCAGCAGCTTGCGACAGGGGATAGGGGAGCAGTTCTTC
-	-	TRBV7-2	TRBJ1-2	CASSFSARGYTF	TGTGCCAGCAGCTTCTCGGCGCGGGGCTACACCTTC
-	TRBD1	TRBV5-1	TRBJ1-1	CASSSLTGSGMNTEAFF	TGCGCCAGCAGCTCACTGACAGGGTCGGGGATGAACACTGAAGCTTTCTTT
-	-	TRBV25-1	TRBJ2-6	CASSVSLGAGANVLTF	TGTGCCAGCAGTGTCAGTCTCGGGGCTGGGGCCAACGTCCTGACTTTC
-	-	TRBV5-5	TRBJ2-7	CASSPAGILYEQYF	TGTGCCAGCAGCCCAGCCGGGATCTTATACGAGCAGTACTTC
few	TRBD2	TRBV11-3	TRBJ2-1	CASSASSGEQFF	TGTGCCAGCAGCGCCTCTAGCGGGGAGCAGTTCTTC
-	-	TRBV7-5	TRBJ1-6	CARSLPQIDNSPLHF	TGTGCCAGAAGCTTACCCCAAATAGATAATTCACCCCTCCACTTT
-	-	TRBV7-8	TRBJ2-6	CASSLRTVTGANVLTF	TGTGCCAGCAGCTTAAGAACAGTAACCGGGGCCAACGTCCTGACTTTC
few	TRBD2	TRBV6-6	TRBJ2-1	CASSPSGGAHNEQFF	TGTGCCAGCAGTCCTAGCGGGGGGGCCCACAATGAGCAGTTCTTC
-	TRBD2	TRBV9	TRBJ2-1	CASSAAGTSGRYEQFF	TGTGCCAGCAGCGCAGCCGGGACTAGCGGGAGATATGAGCAGTTCTTC
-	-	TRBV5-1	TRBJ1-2	CASSLWTTNYGYTF	TGCGCCAGCAGCCTTTGGACAACTAACTATGGCTACACCTTC
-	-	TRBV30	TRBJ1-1	CAWRKGQQNTEAFF	TGTGCCTGGAGAAAGGGACAACAGAACACTGAAGCTTTCTTT
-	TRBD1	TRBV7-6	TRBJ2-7	CASSPSGQGIYEQYF	TGTGCCAGCAGCCCTTCGGGACAGGGGATCTACGAGCAGTACTTC
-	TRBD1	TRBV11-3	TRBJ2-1	CASSGQGYNEQFF	TGTGCCAGCAGCGGACAGGGCTACAATGAGCAGTTCTTC
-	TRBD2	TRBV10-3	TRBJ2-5	CAISLAGAQETQYF	TGTGCCATCAGTTTAGCGGGGGCACAAGAGACCCAGTACTTC
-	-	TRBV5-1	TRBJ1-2	CASSFDSYGYTF	TGCGCCAGCAGCTTCGACAGCTATGGCTACACCTTC
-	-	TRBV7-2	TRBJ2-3	CASSLVSGEADTQYF	TGTGCCAGCAGCTTAGTATCCGGAGAGGCAGATACGCAGTATTTT